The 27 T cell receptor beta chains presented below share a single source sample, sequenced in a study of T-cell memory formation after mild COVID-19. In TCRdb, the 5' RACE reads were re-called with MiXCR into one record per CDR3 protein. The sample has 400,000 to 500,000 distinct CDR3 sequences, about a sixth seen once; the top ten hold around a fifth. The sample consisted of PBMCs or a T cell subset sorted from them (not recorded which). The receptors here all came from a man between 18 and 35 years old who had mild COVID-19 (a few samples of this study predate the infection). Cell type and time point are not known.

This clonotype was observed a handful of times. The CDR3 DNA reads TGTGCCAGCAGCTCCAACTACGAGCAGTACGTC. It is translated as CASSSNYEQYV. The chain couples TRBV5-5 to TRBJ2-7; no definite D call. V was shortened by 3 bases and J by 3 bases, with 4 bases between the two germline ends. The CDR3 length is 11 residues. Germline CDR1 and CDR2: SGHKS and YYEKEE (reference sequence).

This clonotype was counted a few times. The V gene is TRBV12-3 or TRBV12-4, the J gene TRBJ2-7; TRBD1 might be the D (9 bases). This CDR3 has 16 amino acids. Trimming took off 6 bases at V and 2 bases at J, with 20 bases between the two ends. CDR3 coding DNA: TGTGCCAGCAGCCCCACGGGAGGGGACAGGGCCTACGAGCAGTACTTC. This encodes CASSPTGGDRAYEQYF.

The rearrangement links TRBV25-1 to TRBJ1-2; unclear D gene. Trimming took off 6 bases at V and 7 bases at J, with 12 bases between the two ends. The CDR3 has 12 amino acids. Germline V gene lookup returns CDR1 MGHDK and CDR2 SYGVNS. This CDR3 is CASSRSTSGYTF. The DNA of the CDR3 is TGTGCCAGCAGCAGAAGTACTTCTGGCTACACCTTC.

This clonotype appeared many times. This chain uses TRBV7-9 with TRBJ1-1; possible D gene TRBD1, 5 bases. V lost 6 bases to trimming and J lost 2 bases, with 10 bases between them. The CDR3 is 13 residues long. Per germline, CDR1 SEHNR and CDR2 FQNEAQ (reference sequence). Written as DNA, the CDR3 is TGTGCCAGCAGTGAGGGGCCTAACACTGAAGCTTTCTTT. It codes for CASSEGPNTEAFF.

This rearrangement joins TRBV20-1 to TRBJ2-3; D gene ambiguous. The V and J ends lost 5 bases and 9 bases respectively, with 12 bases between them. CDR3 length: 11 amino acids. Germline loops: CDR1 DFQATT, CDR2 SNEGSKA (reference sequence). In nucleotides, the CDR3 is TGCAGTGCTCCCGAGCGAGACACGCAGTATTTT. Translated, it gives CSAPERDTQYF.

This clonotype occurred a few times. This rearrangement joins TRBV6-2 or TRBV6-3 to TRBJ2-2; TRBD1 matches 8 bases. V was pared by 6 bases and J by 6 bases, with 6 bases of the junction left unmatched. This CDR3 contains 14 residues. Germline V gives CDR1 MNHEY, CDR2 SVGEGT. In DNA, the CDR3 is TGTGCCAGCAGAGAACCACAGGGGGCCGGGGAGCTGTTTTTT. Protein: CASREPQGAGELFF.

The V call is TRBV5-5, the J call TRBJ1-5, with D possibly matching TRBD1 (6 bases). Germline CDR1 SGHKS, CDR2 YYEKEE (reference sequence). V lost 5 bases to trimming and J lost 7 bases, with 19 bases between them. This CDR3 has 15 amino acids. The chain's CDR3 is CASSIQGERRQPQHF. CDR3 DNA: TGTGCCAGCAGTATACAGGGAGAACGGCGGCAGCCCCAGCATTTT.

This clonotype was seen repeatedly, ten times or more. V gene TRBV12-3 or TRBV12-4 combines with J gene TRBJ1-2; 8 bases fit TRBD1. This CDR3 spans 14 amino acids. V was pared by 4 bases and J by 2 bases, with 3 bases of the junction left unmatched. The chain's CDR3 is CASSSGQANYGYTF. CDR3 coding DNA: TGTGCCAGCAGTTCGGGACAGGCAAACTATGGCTACACCTTC.

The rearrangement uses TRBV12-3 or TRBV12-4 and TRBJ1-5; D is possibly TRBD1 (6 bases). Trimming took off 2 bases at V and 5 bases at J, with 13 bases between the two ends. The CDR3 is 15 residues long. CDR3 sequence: CASSLNGGAHQPQHF. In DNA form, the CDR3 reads TGTGCCAGCAGTTTAAATGGGGGGGCACATCAGCCCCAGCATTTT.

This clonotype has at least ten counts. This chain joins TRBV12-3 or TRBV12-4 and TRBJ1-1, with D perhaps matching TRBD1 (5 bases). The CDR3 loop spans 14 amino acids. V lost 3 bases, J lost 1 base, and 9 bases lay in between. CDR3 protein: CASSFRGGNTEAFF. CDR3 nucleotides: TGTGCCAGCAGTTTCCGGGGGGGGAACACTGAAGCTTTCTTT.

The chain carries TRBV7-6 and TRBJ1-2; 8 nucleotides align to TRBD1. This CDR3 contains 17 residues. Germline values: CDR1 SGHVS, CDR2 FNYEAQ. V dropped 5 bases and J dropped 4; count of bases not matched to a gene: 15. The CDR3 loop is CASSPHTGQGNIYGYTF. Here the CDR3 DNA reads TGTGCCAGCAGCCCCCATACCGGACAGGGCAATATCTATGGCTACACCTTC.

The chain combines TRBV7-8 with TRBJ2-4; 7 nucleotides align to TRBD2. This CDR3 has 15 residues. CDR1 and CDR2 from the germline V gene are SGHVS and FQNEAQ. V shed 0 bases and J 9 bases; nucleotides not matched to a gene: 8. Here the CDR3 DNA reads TGTGCCAGCAGCTTAGCGCTGGGCGGGGGAGGCATTCAGTACTTC. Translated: CASSLALGGGGIQYF.

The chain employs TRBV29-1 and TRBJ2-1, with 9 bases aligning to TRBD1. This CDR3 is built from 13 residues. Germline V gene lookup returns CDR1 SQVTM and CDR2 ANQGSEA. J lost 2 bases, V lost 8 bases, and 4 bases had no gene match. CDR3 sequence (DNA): TGCAGCACTCGGACAGGGGCCTACAATGAGCAGTTCTTC. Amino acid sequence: CSTRTGAYNEQFF.

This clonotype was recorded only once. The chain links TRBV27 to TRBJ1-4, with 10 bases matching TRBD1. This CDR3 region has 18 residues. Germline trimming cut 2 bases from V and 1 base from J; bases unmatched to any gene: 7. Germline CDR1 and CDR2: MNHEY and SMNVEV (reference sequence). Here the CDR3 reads CASSLRWTGGETNEKLFF. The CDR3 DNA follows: TGTGCCAGCAGTTTACGATGGACAGGGGGGGAAACTAATGAAAAACTGTTTTTT.

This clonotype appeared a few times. CDR3 in amino acids: CASSAGHSSYNEQFF. CDR3 bases: TGTGCCAGCAGTGCAGGGCATAGCTCCTACAATGAGCAGTTCTTC. This sequence joins TRBV2 and TRBJ2-1; a possible D gene is TRBD1 (5 bases). This CDR3 is built from 15 residues. The germline V gene has CDR1 SNHLY and CDR2 FYNNEI. V was trimmed by 4 bases and J by 0 bases, leaving 10 bases between them. Together with reference TRBV2 and TRBJ2-1, the CDR3 gives the full variable domain: EPEVTQTPSHQVTQMGQEVILRCVPISNHLYFYWYRQILGQKVEFLVSFYNNEISEKSEIFDDQFSVERPDGSNFTLKIRSTKLEDSAMYFCASSAGHSSYNEQFFGPGTRLTVL.

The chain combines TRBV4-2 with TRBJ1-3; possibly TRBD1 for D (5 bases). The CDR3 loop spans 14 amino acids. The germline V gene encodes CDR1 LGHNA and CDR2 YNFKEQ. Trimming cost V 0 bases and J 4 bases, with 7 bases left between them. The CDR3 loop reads CASSQEGEGNTIYF. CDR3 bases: TGTGCCAGCAGCCAAGAGGGGGAGGGAAACACCATATATTTT.

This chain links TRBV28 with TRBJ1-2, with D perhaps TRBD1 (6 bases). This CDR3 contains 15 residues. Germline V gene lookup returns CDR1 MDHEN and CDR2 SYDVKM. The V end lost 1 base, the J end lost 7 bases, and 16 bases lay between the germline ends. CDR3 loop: CASSLSGGGLGGYTF. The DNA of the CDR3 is TGTGCCAGCAGTTTATCTGGGGGCGGCCTTGGTGGCTACACCTTC.

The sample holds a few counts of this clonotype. The CDR3 DNA reads TGCAGCGTAGCGGGGGGGTACAATGAGCAGTTCTTC. Residues: CSVAGGYNEQFF. The chain recombines TRBV20-1 with TRBJ2-1; 11 bases fit TRBD2. The germline V gene has CDR1 DFQATT and CDR2 SNEGSKA (reference sequence). The CDR3 runs 12 residues.

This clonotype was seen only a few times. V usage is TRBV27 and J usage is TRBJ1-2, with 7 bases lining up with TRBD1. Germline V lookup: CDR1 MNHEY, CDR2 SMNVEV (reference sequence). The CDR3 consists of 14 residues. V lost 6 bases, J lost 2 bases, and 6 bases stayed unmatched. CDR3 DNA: TGTGCCAGCAGCCAATCGACAGGGAACTATGGCTACACCTTC. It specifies CASSQSTGNYGYTF.

CDR3 DNA sequence: TGTGCCAGCAGCCAGTGGGACAGGGGTACGCAGTATTTT. It encodes CASSQWDRGTQYF. The chain couples TRBV14 to TRBJ2-3; 10 bases map to TRBD1. Germline V gene data show CDR1 as SGHDN and CDR2 as FVKESK. This CDR3 is built from 13 residues. V was pared by 3 bases and J by 8 bases, with 2 bases of the junction left unmatched.

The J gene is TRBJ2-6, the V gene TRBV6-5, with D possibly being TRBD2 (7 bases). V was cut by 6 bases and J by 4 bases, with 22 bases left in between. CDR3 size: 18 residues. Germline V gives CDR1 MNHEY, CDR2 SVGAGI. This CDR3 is CASSLWEGGDSGANVLTF. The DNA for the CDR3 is TGTGCCAGCAGCCTCTGGGAGGGGGGGGACTCCGGGGCCAACGTCCTGACTTTC.

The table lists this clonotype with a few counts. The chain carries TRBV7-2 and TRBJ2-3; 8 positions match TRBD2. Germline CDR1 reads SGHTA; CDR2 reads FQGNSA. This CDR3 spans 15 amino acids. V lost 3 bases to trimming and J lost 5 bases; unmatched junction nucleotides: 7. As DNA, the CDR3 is TGTGCCAGCAGCTTCGATTTAGCGGGGAGAGATACGCAGTATTTT. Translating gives CASSFDLAGRDTQYF. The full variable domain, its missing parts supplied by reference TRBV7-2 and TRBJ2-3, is GAGVSQSPSNKVTEKGKDVELRCDPISGHTALYWYRQSLGQGLEFLIYFQGNSAPDKSGLPSDRFSAERTGGSVSTLTIQRTQQEDSAVYLCASSFDLAGRDTQYFGPGTRLTVL.

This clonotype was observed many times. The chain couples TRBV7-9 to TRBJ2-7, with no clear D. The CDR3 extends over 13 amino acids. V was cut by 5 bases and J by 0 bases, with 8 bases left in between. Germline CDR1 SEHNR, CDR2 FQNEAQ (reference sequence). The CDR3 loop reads CASSMSPSYEQYV. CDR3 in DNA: TGTGCCAGCAGCATGTCCCCCTCCTACGAGCAGTACGTC.

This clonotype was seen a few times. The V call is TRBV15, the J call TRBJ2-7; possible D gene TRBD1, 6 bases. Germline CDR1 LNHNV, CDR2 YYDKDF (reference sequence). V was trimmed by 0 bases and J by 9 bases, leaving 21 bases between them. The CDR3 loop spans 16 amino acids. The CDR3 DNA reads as TGTGCCACCAGCAGAGAGAATCAGGACAGAGGCTATGTGCAGTACTTC. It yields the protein CATSRENQDRGYVQYF. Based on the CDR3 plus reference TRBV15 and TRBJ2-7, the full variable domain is DAMVIQNPRYQVTQFGKPVTLSCSQTLNHNVMYWYQQKSSQAPKLLFHYYDKDFNNEADTPDNFQSRRPNTSFCFLDIRSPGLGDTAMYLCATSRENQDRGYVQYFGPGTRLTVT.

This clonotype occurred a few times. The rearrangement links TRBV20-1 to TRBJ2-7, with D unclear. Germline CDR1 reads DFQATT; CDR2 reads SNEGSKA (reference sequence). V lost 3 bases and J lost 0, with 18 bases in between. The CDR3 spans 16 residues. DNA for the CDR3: TGCAGTGCTAGTCCCCGTATCGAGAGACCCTCCTACGAGCAGTACTTC. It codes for CSASPRIERPSYEQYF.

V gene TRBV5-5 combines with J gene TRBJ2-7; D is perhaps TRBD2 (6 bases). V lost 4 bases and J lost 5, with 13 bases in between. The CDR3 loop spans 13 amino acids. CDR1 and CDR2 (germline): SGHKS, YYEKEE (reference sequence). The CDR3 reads CASSGGTGHEQYV. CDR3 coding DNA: TGTGCCAGCAGCGGGGGGACCGGGCACGAGCAGTACGTC.

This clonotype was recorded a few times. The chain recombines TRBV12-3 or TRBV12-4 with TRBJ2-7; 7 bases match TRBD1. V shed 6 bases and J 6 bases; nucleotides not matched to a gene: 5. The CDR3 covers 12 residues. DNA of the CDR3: TGTGCCAGCAGCCTGACAGGGCTCGAGCAGTACTTC. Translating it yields CASSLTGLEQYF.